The 14 T cell receptor beta chains in this list originate from one sample, sequenced in a study of blood T cell repertoires in COVID-19. The table came from immunoSEQ multiplex PCR; TCRdb's copy has only in-frame clones and leaves some out. The data hold 340,000 or so clones, with around 90% observed a single time. What was sequenced was peripheral blood. The receptors were gathered from a man aged 50 or older with active or convalescent COVID-19.

V and J are TRBV6-6 and TRBJ2-7, with D possibly TRBD1 on 6 matching bases. There are 15 residues in the CDR3. Between the trimmed V and J ends, which lost 0 bases and 2 bases, there was a span of 11 bases. Germline values: CDR1 MNHNY, CDR2 SVGAGI (reference sequence). The CDR3 DNA reads TGTGCCAGCAGTTACTCAGAGGGACAAACCTACGAGCAGTACTTC. This sequence encodes CASSYSEGQTYEQYF.

This clone turned up a few times. V usage is TRBV6-2 or TRBV6-3 and J usage is TRBJ2-5; TRBD1 matches at 10 bases. The V gene end was trimmed by 2 bases and the J gene end by 4 bases; junction bases not matched to a gene: 10. Germline lookup yields CDR1 MNHEY and CDR2 SVGEGT. The CDR3 extends over 17 amino acids. The CDR3 spells CASSYNLGQGEGETQYF. CDR3 nucleotides: TGTGCCAGCAGTTACAATCTCGGACAGGGGGAGGGAGAGACCCAGTACTTC.

This clone was picked up many times. The V and J genes are TRBV5-4 and TRBJ2-7; 7 bases align to TRBD1. With V trimmed by 1 base and J by 7 bases, 14 bases remained unmatched. Germline loops: CDR1 SGHNT, CDR2 YYREEE (reference sequence). The CDR3 spans 16 residues. The CDR3, as DNA: TGTGCCAGCAGCTTGAAAAGGACAGGCTCTACGGGGGAGCAGTACTTC. Its translation is CASSLKRTGSTGEQYF.

The chain joins TRBV21-1 to TRBJ1-1. TRBV21-1 is described as a pseudogene. The CDR3 is made up of 15 amino acids. The CDR3: CASSEPGERGTEAFF. Here the CDR3 DNA reads TGTGCCAGCAGCGAACCGGGAGAACGAGGCACTGAAGCTTTCTTT.

V gene TRBV5-1 combines with J gene TRBJ2-7; possibly TRBD2 for D (6 bases). The CDR3 is 15 amino acids. CDR1 is SGHRS and CDR2 is YFSETQ in the germline V gene. The V and J ends lost 4 bases and 7 bases respectively, with 21 bases between them. CDR3 coding DNA: TGCGCCAGCAGCGGGGGGTACGATCGCGTAGGGGAGCAGTACTTC. Encoded protein: CASSGGYDRVGEQYF.

The rearrangement links TRBV5-8 to TRBJ1-1; possible D gene TRBD1, 5 bases. Deletions cut 4 bases from V and 5 bases from J, with 15 bases between. Germline CDR1 is SGHTS and CDR2 is YDEGEE. CDR3 length: 14 amino acids. CDR3 DNA sequence: TGTGCCAGCAGCCCCTGGACAACCGGGACTGAAGCTTTCTTT. Residues: CASSPWTTGTEAFF.

The chain couples TRBV25-1 to TRBJ1-5; no clear D. The V gene lost 4 bases and the J gene lost 0 bases, with 7 bases spanning the gap. The germline V gene has CDR1 MGHDK and CDR2 SYGVNS. The CDR3 is 14 amino acids. The CDR3 DNA reads TGTGCCAGCAGTGCACAATATAGCAATCAGCCCCAGCATTTT. As protein: CASSAQYSNQPQHF.

The chain uses TRBV4-3 and TRBJ1-1; no definite D call. The germline V and J ends were trimmed by 3 bases and 6 bases, with 23 bases remaining between them. The CDR3 is made up of 17 amino acids. The V gene's germline CDR1 is LGHNA and CDR2 YSLEER. Written as DNA, the CDR3 is TGCGCCAGCAGCCATAGCCTCGGCCCCGGGAGGCGGGCTGAAGCTTTCTTT. It is translated as CASSHSLGPGRRAEAFF.

V is TRBV5-1 and J is TRBJ1-4, with TRBD1 identical over 12 bases. J was trimmed by 11 bases and V by 4 bases; bases with no gene match: 21. Germline V gene sequence: CDR1 SGHRS, CDR2 YFSETQ. The length of the CDR3 is 19 residues. CDR3 sequence reads: CASSIPPGTGGQLSRKLFF. CDR3 coding DNA: TGCGCCAGCAGCATACCCCCCGGGACAGGGGGCCAACTAAGTAGGAAACTGTTTTTT.

The V call is TRBV19, the J call TRBJ1-4; 8 positions agree with TRBD1. CDR1 is LNHDA and CDR2 is SQIVND in the germline V gene (reference sequence). The V gene end was trimmed by 6 bases and the J gene end by 4 bases; junction bases not matched to a gene: 4. The CDR3 is 14 residues long. DNA of the CDR3: TGTGCCAGTAGCCCGGACAGGGATAATGAAAAACTGTTTTTT. Translation: CASSPDRDNEKLFF. Using reference TRBV19 and TRBJ1-4 for the parts outside the CDR3, the full variable domain is DGGITQSPKYLFRKEGQNVTLSCEQNLNHDAMYWYRQDPGQGLRLIYYSQIVNDFQKGDIAEGYSVSREKKESFPLTVTSAQKNPTAFYLCASSPDRDNEKLFFGSGTQLSVL.

V usage is TRBV6-2 or TRBV6-3 and J usage is TRBJ1-2, with D hard to call. In germline, CDR1 is MNHEY, CDR2 SVGEGT. Trimming cost V 0 bases and J 3 bases, with 11 bases left between them. The CDR3 extends over 15 amino acids. DNA of the CDR3: TGTGCCAGCAGTTACTCGCTCCTGCGCCACTATGGCTACACCTTC. Translated, it gives CASSYSLLRHYGYTF.

Comment on this clone: This sample also contains other DNA sequences that code for the same CDR3. The chain couples TRBV7-3 to TRBJ1-2; D gene unclear. Germline V gene data show CDR1 as SGHTA and CDR2 as FQGTGA. This CDR3 spans 12 amino acids. Between the trimmed V and J ends, which lost 4 bases and 4 bases, there was a span of 7 bases. The DNA of the CDR3 is TGTGCCAGCAGCTCCCCCGGCTATGGCTACACCTTC. Encoded protein: CASSSPGYGYTF.

The V call is TRBV6-1, the J call TRBJ1-5; 7 bases are a match to TRBD1. Per the germline V gene, CDR1 is MNHNS and CDR2 is SASEGT. This CDR3 contains 14 residues. V dropped 1 base and J dropped 5; count of bases not matched to a gene: 2. The DNA for the CDR3 is TGTGCCAGCAGTGAAGAGGGGGCGTATCAGCCCCAGCATTTT. It codes for CASSEEGAYQPQHF.

The CDR3 bases are TGTGCCAGCAGGGGGACAGGGGGGGTAAGCACAGATACGCAGTATTTT. Translating it yields CASRGTGGVSTDTQYF. The genes are TRBV7-8 and TRBJ2-3; 11 bases are shared with TRBD1. This CDR3 has 16 amino acids. Trimming took 6 bases from V and 0 from J; bases not matched to a gene: 5. The germline V gene has CDR1 SGHVS and CDR2 FQNEAQ. Using reference TRBV7-8 and TRBJ2-3 for the parts outside the CDR3, the full variable domain is GAGVSQSPRYKVAKRGQDVALRCDPISGHVSLFWYQQALGQGPEFLTYFQNEAQLDKSGLPSDRFFAERPEGSVSTLKIQRTQQEDSAVYLCASRGTGGVSTDTQYFGPGTRLTVL.